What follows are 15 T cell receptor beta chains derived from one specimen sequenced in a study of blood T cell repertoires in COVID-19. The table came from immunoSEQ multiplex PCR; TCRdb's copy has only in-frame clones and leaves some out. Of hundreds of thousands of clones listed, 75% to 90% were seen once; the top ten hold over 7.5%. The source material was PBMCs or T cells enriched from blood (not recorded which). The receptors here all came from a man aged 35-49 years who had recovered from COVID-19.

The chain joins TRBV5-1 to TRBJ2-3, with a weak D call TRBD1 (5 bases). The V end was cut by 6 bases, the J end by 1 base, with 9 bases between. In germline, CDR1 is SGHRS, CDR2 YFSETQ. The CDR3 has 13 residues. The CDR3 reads CASTGLGTDTQYF. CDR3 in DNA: TGCGCCAGCACAGGGTTAGGCACAGATACGCAGTATTTT.

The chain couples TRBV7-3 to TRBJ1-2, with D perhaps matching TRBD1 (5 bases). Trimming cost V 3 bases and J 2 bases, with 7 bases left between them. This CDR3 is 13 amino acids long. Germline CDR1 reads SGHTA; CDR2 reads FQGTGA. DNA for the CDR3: TGTGCCAGCAGCTTGGACAAGAACTATGGCTACACCTTC. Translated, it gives CASSLDKNYGYTF.

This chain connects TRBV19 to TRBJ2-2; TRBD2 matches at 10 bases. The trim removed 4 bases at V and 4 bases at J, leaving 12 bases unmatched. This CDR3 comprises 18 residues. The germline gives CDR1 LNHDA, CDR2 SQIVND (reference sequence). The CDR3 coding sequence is TGTGCCAGTAGTACCCCCTCTCGGGTAGCGGGAGGCACCGGGGAGCTGTTTTTT. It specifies CASSTPSRVAGGTGELFF.

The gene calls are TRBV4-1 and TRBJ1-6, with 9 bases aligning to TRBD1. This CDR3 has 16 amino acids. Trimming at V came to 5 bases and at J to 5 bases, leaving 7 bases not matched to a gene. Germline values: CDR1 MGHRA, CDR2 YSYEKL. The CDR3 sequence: CASSIRDRADNSPLHF. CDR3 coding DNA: TGCGCCAGCAGCATACGGGACAGGGCTGATAATTCACCCCTCCACTTT.

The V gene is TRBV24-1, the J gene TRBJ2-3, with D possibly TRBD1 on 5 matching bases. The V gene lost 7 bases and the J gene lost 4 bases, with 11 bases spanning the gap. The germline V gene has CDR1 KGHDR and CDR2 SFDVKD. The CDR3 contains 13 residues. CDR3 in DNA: TGTGCCACCAGGGATCCCAGGGCAGATACGCAGTATTTT. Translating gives CATRDPRADTQYF.

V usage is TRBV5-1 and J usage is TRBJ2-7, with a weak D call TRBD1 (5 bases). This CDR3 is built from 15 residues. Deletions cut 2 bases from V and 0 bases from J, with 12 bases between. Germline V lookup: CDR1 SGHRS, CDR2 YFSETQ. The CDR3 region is CASSFARVTSYEQYF. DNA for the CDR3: TGCGCCAGCAGCTTCGCCAGGGTAACCTCCTACGAGCAGTACTTC.

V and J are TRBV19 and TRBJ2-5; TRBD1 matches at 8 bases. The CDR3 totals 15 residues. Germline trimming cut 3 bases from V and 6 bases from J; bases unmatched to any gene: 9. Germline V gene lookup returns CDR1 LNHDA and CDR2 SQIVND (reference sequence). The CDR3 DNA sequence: TGTGCCAGTAGTATCGCTGGACAGGGCATGAAGACCCAGTACTTC. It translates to CASSIAGQGMKTQYF. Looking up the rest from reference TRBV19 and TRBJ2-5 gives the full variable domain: DGGITQSPKYLFRKEGQNVTLSCEQNLNHDAMYWYRQDPGQGLRLIYYSQIVNDFQKGDIAEGYSVSREKKESFPLTVTSAQKNPTAFYLCASSIAGQGMKTQYFGPGTRLLVL.

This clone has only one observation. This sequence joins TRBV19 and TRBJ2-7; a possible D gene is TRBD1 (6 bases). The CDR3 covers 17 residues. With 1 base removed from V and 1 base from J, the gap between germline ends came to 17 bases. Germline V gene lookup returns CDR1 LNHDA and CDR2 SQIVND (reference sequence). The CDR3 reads CASSIARQGKSSYEQYF. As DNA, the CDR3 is TGTGCCAGTAGTATAGCCCGCCAGGGGAAGTCGTCCTACGAGCAGTACTTC.

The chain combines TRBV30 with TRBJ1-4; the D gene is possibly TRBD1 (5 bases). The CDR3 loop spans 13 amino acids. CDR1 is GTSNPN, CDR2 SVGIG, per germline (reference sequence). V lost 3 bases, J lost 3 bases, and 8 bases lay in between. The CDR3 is CAWSKGANEKLFF. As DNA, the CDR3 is TGTGCCTGGAGCAAAGGGGCTAATGAAAAACTGTTTTTT.

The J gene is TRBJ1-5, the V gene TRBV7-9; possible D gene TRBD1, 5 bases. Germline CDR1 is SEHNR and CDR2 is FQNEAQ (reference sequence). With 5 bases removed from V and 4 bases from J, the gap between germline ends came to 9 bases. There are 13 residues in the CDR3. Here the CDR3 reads CASSPDSNQPQHF. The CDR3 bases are TGTGCCAGCAGCCCCGACAGTAATCAGCCCCAGCATTTT.

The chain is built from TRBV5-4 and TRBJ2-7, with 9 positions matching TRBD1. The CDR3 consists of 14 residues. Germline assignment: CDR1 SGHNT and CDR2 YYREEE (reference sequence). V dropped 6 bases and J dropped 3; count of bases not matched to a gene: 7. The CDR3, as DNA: TGTGCCAGCACCCGGACAGGGGAGTACTACGAGCAGTACTTC. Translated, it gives CASTRTGEYYEQYF.

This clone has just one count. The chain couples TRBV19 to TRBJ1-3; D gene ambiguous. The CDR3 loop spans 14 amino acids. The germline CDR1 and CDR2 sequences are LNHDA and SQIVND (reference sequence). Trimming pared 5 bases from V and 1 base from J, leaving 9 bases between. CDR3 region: CASSVQISGNTIYF. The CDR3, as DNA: TGTGCCAGTAGTGTACAGATTTCTGGAAACACCATATATTTT.

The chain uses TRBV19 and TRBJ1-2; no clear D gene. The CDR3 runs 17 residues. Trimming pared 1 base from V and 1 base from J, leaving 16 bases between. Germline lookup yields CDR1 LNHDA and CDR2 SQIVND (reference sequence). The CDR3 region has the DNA TGTGCCAGTAGTATAGCTGTTGTGCGGAATATTAACTATGGCTACACCTTC. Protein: CASSIAVVRNINYGYTF.

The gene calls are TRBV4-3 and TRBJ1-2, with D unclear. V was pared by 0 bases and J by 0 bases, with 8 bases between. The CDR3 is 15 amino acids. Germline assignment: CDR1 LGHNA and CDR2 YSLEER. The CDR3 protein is CASSQDPGSNYGYTF. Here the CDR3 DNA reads TGCGCCAGCAGCCAAGATCCAGGATCTAACTATGGCTACACCTTC.

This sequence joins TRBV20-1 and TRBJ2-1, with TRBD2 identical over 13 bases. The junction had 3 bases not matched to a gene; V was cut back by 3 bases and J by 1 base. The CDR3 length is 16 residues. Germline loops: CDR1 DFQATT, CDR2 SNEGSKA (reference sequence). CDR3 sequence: CSASAGLAGSYNEQFF. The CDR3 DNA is TGCAGTGCTAGTGCGGGACTAGCGGGGTCCTACAATGAGCAGTTCTTC.